This T cell receptor (beta chain) comes out of a study of shared clonotypes between healthy human individuals. For the study at large: Per donor, three plates held CD4 naive cells, three held CD4 memory, two held CD8 naive and one held CD8 memory. Study outcomes and limitations: Depth of sequencing was expected to influence donor clonotype sharing. Approximately 4.9% of naive CD4 clonotypes were shared across four donors.

This CDR3 is 16 amino acids long. Germline V gene lookup returns CDR1 SGHNT and CDR2 YYREEE (reference sequence). Trimming removed 0 bases at V and 1 base at J, with 14 bases between. Regarding this clone: Its antigen is currently unknown.

The assay was immunoSEQ multiplex PCR, and TCRdb's table has in-frame clones only and misses some. The sample contains about 1.4 million clones, around 97% of which appear only once. The origin of this receptor is a man aged 25-45 years in good health. Sequences were obtained from naive CD4+ T cells sorted from blood. Subset specified: CD45RA+ positively selected. The rearrangement links TRBV5-4 to TRBJ2-7; no clear D. The CDR3 protein is CASSLAGSQGSYEQYF. The CDR3 DNA is TGTGCCAGCAGCTTGGCCGGCAGTCAAGGGTCCTACGAGCAGTACTTC.